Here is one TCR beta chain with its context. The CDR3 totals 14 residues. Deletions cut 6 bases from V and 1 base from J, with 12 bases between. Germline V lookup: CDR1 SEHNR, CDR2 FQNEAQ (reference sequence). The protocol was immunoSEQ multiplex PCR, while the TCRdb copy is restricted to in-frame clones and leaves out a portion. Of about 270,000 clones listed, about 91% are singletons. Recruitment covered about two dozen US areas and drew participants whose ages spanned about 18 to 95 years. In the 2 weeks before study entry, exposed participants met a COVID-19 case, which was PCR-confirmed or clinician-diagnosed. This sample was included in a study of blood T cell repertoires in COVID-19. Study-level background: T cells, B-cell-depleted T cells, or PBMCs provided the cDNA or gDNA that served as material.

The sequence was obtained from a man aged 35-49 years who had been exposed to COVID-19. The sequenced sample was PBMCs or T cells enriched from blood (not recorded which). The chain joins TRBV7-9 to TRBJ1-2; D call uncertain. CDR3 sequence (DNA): TGTGCCAGCAGTGGGGAGGCGATTAACTATGGCTACACCTTC. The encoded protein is CASSGEAINYGYTF.